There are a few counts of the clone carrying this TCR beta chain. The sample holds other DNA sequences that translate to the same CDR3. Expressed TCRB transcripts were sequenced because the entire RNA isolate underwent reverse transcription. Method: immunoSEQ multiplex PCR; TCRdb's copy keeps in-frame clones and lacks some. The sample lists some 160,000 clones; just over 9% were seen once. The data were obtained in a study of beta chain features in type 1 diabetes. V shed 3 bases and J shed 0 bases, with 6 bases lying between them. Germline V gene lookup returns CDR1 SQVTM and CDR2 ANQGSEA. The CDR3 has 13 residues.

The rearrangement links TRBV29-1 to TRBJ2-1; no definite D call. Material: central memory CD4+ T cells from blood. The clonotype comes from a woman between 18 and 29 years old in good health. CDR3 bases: TGCAGCGTTGACAGGAACTCCTACAATGAGCAGTTCTTC. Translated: CSVDRNSYNEQFF.